A single sample is the source of the 20 T cell receptor beta chains below, sequenced in a study of blood T cell repertoires in COVID-19 (TCRdb year 2020). Libraries came from the immunoSEQ multiplex PCR assay. Not all clones reach the TCRdb copy of this immuneACCESS table, which keeps in-frame sequences only. Checked studies attribute under half of the gap to unresolved V genes and leave the rest unexplained. Here the sample has about 200,000 clones; approximately 84% occur a single time. The ten top clones hold roughly 5% of the sample. Sequencing was carried out using peripheral blood. The source of these receptors is a woman older than 75 with acute or convalescent COVID-19.

This clone has just a few counts. The chain couples TRBV5-1 to TRBJ2-5; 8 nucleotides match TRBD1. V lost 0 bases to trimming and J lost 4 bases; unmatched junction nucleotides: 8. From germline, CDR1 is SGHRS and CDR2 YFSETQ. The CDR3 runs to 16 residues. The CDR3 nucleotides are TGCGCCAGCAGCTTGGCCGGGACAGGTCGATCAGAGACCCAGTACTTC. It yields the protein CASSLAGTGRSETQYF.

The rearrangement links TRBV29-1 to TRBJ1-5; D may be TRBD1 (5 bases). Per the germline V gene, CDR1 is SQVTM and CDR2 is ANQGSEA. V gave up 5 bases and J gave up 11 bases, with 16 bases separating them. This CDR3 spans 12 amino acids. DNA of the CDR3: TGCAGCGTTTCAACCACTCGGGGGGCCCAGCATTTT. Translation gives CSVSTTRGAQHF.

CDR3 sequence: CASSQRAAAGNEQFF. The CDR3 region has the DNA TGTGCCAGCAGTCAGCGGGCGGCAGCGGGGAATGAGCAGTTCTTC. The chain combines TRBV25-1 with TRBJ2-1; 7 nucleotides line up with TRBD2. CDR1 and CDR2 from the germline V gene are MGHDK and SYGVNS. The CDR3 contains 15 residues. With 5 bases clipped from V and 7 bases from J, the junction kept 11 bases outside the gene matches. Based on the CDR3 plus reference TRBV25-1 and TRBJ2-1, the full variable domain is EADIYQTPRYLVIGTGKKITLECSQTMGHDKMYWYQQDPGMELHLIHYSYGVNSTEKGDLSSESTVSRIRTEHFPLTLESARPSHTSQYLCASSQRAAAGNEQFFGPGTRLTVL.

This chain uses TRBV11-2 with TRBJ1-3, with 7 nucleotides matching TRBD1. The CDR3 has 15 residues. Germline CDR1 and CDR2: SGHAT and FQNNGV. Trimming at V came to 4 bases and at J to 1 base, leaving 4 bases not matched to a gene. This CDR3 is CASSSGTASGNTIYF. CDR3 sequence (DNA): TGTGCCAGCAGCTCCGGGACAGCGTCTGGAAACACCATATATTTT.

The genes are TRBV7-9 and TRBJ2-1, with D possibly TRBD2 on 5 matching bases. CDR1 is SEHNR, CDR2 FQNEAQ, per germline (reference sequence). The CDR3 runs 13 residues. V lost 5 bases to trimming and J lost 10 bases, with 15 bases between them. For the CDR3, the DNA is TGTGCCAGCAGCCCATATCGGGGATTAGAGCAGTTCTTC. As protein: CASSPYRGLEQFF.

The chain is built from TRBV25-1 and TRBJ1-3; 8 bases are shared with TRBD1. The CDR3 sequence is 15 residues long. V dropped 7 bases and J dropped 3; count of bases not matched to a gene: 8. CDR1 is MGHDK and CDR2 is SYGVNS in the germline V gene. CDR3 amino acids: CASTSPGGIGNTIYF. In DNA form, the CDR3 reads TGTGCCAGCACTTCCCCAGGGGGCATTGGAAACACCATATATTTT.

This chain uses TRBV7-6 with TRBJ2-3, with D hard to call. V shed 0 bases and J shed 3 bases, with 7 bases lying between them. CDR1 is SGHVS, CDR2 FNYEAQ, per germline. The CDR3 is made up of 14 amino acids. The CDR3 loop reads CASSLALWTDTQYF. The CDR3 DNA is TGTGCCAGCAGCTTAGCGCTATGGACAGATACGCAGTATTTT.

The rearrangement uses TRBV5-8 and TRBJ1-1; maybe TRBD1 (6 bases). CDR1 and CDR2 (germline): SGHTS, YDEGEE. The ends were cut back, 4 bases at V and 7 bases at J, with 17 bases in the middle. CDR3 length equals 14 residues. In nucleotides, the CDR3 is TGTGCCAGCAGCATCACCGGGACAACCTTTGAAGCTTTCTTT. Its translation: CASSITGTTFEAFF.

Regarding this clone: Relative to the germline gene, one junction end is altered; a read error may explain this. The CDR3 region has the DNA TGTGCCAGTAGGATAGAGGCTAGCGGGAGGACCGGGGAGCTGTTTTTT. Its translation is CASRIEASGRTGELFF. The chain uses TRBV19 and TRBJ2-2; TRBD2 agrees at 11 bases. CDR1 and CDR2 from the germline V gene are LNHDA and SQIVND (reference sequence). This CDR3 is built from 16 residues. The full variable domain, with the rest looked up from reference TRBV19 and TRBJ2-2, is DGGITQSPKYLFRKEGQNVTLSCEQNLNHDAMYWYRQDPGQGLRLIYYSQIVNDFQKGDIAEGYSVSREKKESFPLTVTSAQKNPTAFYLCASRIEASGRTGELFFGEGSRLTVL.

The rearrangement joins TRBV7-2 to TRBJ1-2, with D hard to call. Germline V gene lookup returns CDR1 SGHTA and CDR2 FQGNSA. Between the trimmed V and J ends, which lost 5 bases and 2 bases, there was a span of 12 bases. The length of the CDR3 is 14 residues. The CDR3 nucleotides read TGTGCCAGCAGCCTAACAGCGGGAAACTATGGCTACACCTTC. This translates into CASSLTAGNYGYTF.

This sequence joins TRBV27 and TRBJ1-2; D is perhaps TRBD1 (6 bases). CDR1 is MNHEY and CDR2 is SMNVEV in the germline V gene (reference sequence). The length of the CDR3 is 13 residues. Trimming took off 5 bases at V and 3 bases at J, with 10 bases between the two ends. In DNA, the CDR3 is TGTGCCAGCAGTGCTACAGGGTACTATGGCTACACCTTC. This sequence encodes CASSATGYYGYTF.

The chain carries TRBV11-3 and TRBJ2-3, with 9 bases lining up with TRBD2. After removal of 5 bases from V and 3 bases from J, the junction contained 9 bases not matched to a gene. Germline-derived CDR1 and CDR2 are SGHNT and YENEEA. The CDR3 extends over 16 amino acids. DNA for the CDR3: TGTGCCAGCAGCCTACTTAGCGGGAGTTTAACAGATACGCAGTATTTT. This codes for CASSLLSGSLTDTQYF.

This clone was counted once. The chain has TRBV6-5 and TRBJ1-2; 7 bases agree with TRBD1. Germline values: CDR1 MNHEY, CDR2 SVGAGI. The CDR3 loop spans 15 amino acids. The J segment lost 4 bases and the V segment lost 6 bases, leaving 11 bases of the junction unmatched. The CDR3 spells CASSRQGAPFYGYTF. The CDR3 DNA reads as TGTGCCAGCAGCCGACAGGGAGCCCCTTTCTATGGCTACACCTTC.

This clone has a single count. This chain uses TRBV3-1 (or the pseudogene TRBV3-2) with TRBJ1-3, with D maybe TRBD1 (5 bases). With 4 bases removed from V and 0 bases from J, the gap between germline ends came to 16 bases. Germline V CDR1 and CDR2: LGHDT, YNNKEL (reference sequence). The CDR3 runs to 17 residues. The CDR3 here is CASSRSRAGNSGNTIYF. CDR3 DNA sequence: TGTGCCAGCAGCCGAAGCAGGGCTGGAAACTCTGGAAACACCATATATTTT.

The chain couples TRBV6-2 or TRBV6-3 to TRBJ2-7; 9 nucleotides agree with TRBD1. V lost 2 bases to trimming and J lost 2 bases; unmatched junction nucleotides: 13. CDR3 size: 18 residues. Germline CDR1 is MNHEY and CDR2 is SVGEGT. The DNA of the CDR3 is TGTGCCAGCAGTTACCTCAGAACCGGGGGACAGGGTGCCTACGAGCAGTACTTC. This translates into CASSYLRTGGQGAYEQYF.

This clone appeared once. The chain recombines TRBV3-1 (or the pseudogene TRBV3-2) with TRBJ1-2, with D maybe TRBD1 (5 bases). Trimming took 5 bases from V and 5 from J, leaving 9 bases between them. Germline-derived CDR1 and CDR2 are LGHDT and YNNKEL (reference sequence). The CDR3 sequence is 12 residues long. For the CDR3, the DNA is TGTGCCAGCAGCTCGGGGGGTTATGGCTACACCTTC. This encodes CASSSGGYGYTF.

This clone was seen just once. The gene calls are TRBV27 and TRBJ1-2; 10 nucleotides align to TRBD1. The CDR3 runs 15 residues. Germline values: CDR1 MNHEY, CDR2 SMNVEV (reference sequence). Germline trimming cut 5 bases from V and 5 bases from J; bases unmatched to any gene: 8. CDR3 protein: CASSPRDRGRYGYTF. The CDR3, as DNA: TGTGCCAGCAGTCCTCGGGACAGGGGTCGGTATGGCTACACCTTC.

The chain carries TRBV5-1 and TRBJ1-2; tentative D call: TRBD1 (6 bases). V was shortened by 3 bases and J by 8 bases, with 17 bases between the two germline ends. CDR1 and CDR2 (germline): SGHRS, YFSETQ. CDR3 length: 14 amino acids. The CDR3 DNA sequence: TGCGCCAGCAGCTCCCAACAGGGAATGGACGGCTACACCTTC. Its protein product is CASSSQQGMDGYTF.

CDR3 nucleotide sequence: TGTGCCAGTACAGGGGGGACAGGGTCCGGCGTCACTGAAGCTTTCTTT. Translating it yields CASTGGTGSGVTEAFF. The chain has TRBV5-6 and TRBJ1-1; TRBD1 matches 9 bases. With 8 bases clipped from V and 4 bases from J, the junction kept 15 bases outside the gene matches. Germline CDR1 reads SGHDT; CDR2 reads YYEEEE. This CDR3 contains 16 residues. The full variable domain, in which reference TRBV5-6 and TRBJ1-1 provide the parts outside the CDR3, is DAGVTQSPTHLIKTRGQQVTLRCSPKSGHDTVSWYQQALGQGPQFIFQYYEEEERQRGNFPDRFSGHQFPNYSSELNVNALLLGDSALYLCASTGGTGSGVTEAFFGQGTRLTVV.

This clone was counted only a few times. This chain uses TRBV3-1 (or the pseudogene TRBV3-2) with TRBJ2-5; D possibly corresponds to TRBD2 (5 bases). Looked up from germline, CDR1 is LGHDT and CDR2 is YNNKEL (reference sequence). Between the trimmed V and J ends, which lost 3 bases and 2 bases, there was a span of 16 bases. The CDR3 sequence is 16 residues long. The CDR3 region has the DNA TGTGCCAGCAGCCATGTCGGGGAGAGGGTACAAGAGACCCAGTACTTC. Translation: CASSHVGERVQETQYF.